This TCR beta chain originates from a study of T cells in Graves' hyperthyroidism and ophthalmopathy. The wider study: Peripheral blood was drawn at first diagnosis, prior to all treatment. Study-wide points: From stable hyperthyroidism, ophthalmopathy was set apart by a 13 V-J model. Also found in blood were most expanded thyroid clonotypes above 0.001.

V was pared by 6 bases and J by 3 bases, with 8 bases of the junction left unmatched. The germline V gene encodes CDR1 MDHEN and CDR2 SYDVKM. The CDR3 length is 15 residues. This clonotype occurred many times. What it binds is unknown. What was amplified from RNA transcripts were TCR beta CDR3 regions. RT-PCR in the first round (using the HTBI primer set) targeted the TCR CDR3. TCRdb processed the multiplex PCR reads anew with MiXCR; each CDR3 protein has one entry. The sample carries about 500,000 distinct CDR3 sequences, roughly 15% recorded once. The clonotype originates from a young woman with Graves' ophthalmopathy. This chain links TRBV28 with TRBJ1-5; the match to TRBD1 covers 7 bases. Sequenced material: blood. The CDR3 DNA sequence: TGTGCCAGCAGGGAAAGACAGGGAATCAATCAGCCCCAGCATTTT. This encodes CASRERQGINQPQHF.